A single sample is the source of the 5 T cell receptor beta chains below, sequenced in a study of T cells in Graves' hyperthyroidism and ophthalmopathy. RNA transcripts gave rise to amplified TCR beta CDR3 regions. TCR CDR3 underwent first-round RT-PCR with the HTBI primer set. TCRdb recomputed calls from the multiplex PCR reads with MiXCR, one row per CDR3 protein. The repertoire holds approximately 490,000 distinct CDR3 sequences, with about 20% as singletons. Sequenced: blood. Receptors were obtained from a woman aged 70-85 years with Graves' ophthalmopathy.

This clonotype appeared many times. This chain uses TRBV3-1 with TRBJ2-1; TRBD2 matches 12 bases. The CDR3 contains 18 residues. Trimming at V came to 3 bases and at J to 2 bases, leaving 8 bases not matched to a gene. The germline V gene has CDR1 LGHDT and CDR2 YNNKEL (reference sequence). CDR3 DNA: TGTGCCAGCAGCCAGGGCCTAGCGGGAGGGTTGCCCTACAATGAGCAGTTCTTC. Protein product: CASSQGLAGGLPYNEQFF.

The V gene is TRBV12-3 or TRBV12-4, the J gene TRBJ2-7, with TRBD2 matching over 13 bases. Trimming removed 6 bases from V and 5 bases from J; junction bases left unmatched: 1. The length of the CDR3 is 13 residues. For the CDR3, the DNA is TGTGCCAGCAGGGGGACTAGCGGGGACGAGCAGTACTTC. Translating gives CASRGTSGDEQYF.

The V and J genes are TRBV12-3 or TRBV12-4 and TRBJ1-5; 8 bases agree with TRBD1. The length of the CDR3 is 17 residues. With 5 bases clipped from V and 4 bases from J, the junction kept 13 bases outside the gene matches. CDR3 amino acids: CASSPTVRQGANQPQHF. Written as DNA, the CDR3 is TGTGCCAGCAGTCCCACCGTGCGGCAGGGGGCAAATCAGCCCCAGCATTTT.

This clonotype was seen only a few times. This rearrangement joins TRBV10-3 to TRBJ2-2; D remains unclear. CDR3 length: 15 amino acids. The germline V gene has CDR1 ENHRY and CDR2 SYGVKD. The V end was cut by 0 bases, the J end by 4 bases, with 9 bases between. The CDR3 nucleotides are TGTGCCATCAGTGAGTCGACTCTTAGCACCGGGGAGCTGTTTTTT. It yields the protein CAISESTLSTGELFF.

Only a few counts were recorded for this clonotype. The CDR3 DNA is TGTGCCATCAGTTCCCAGGGGGACAGGGAGGTGCAGTACTTC. Translated, it gives CAISSQGDREVQYF. The chain recombines TRBV10-3 with TRBJ2-7; 9 bases align to TRBD1. The CDR3 has 14 residues. V lost 5 bases and J lost 9; bases outside the gene matches: 11. Germline V gives CDR1 ENHRY, CDR2 SYGVKD.